Listed below are T cell receptor beta chains from one sample, sequenced in a study of blood T cell repertoires in COVID-19. Only in-frame clones appear in the TCRdb table, and some are missing; sequencing was by immunoSEQ multiplex PCR. Of some 45,000 clones in the sample, 65% to 85% are singletons; the top ten hold under 8.5%. The sample was peripheral blood. These TCRs come from a man older than 75 in a cohort sampled during active COVID-19. Both conserved end residues are part of each CDR3. D genes are given only for firm matches. Some rows have no size entry. The others give once, few or many, or a class for an expanded clone.

CDR3 length	V gene	clone size	D gene	J gene	CDR3 protein	CDR3 DNA
16	TRBV9	-	TRBD1	TRBJ2-2	CASSFGQGARDGELFF	TGTGCCAGCAGCTTCGGACAGGGGGCGCGTGACGGGGAGCTGTTTTTT
18	TRBV5-1	-	TRBD2	TRBJ2-7	CASSLGLAGDPDFYEQYF	TGCGCCAGCAGCTTGGGACTAGCGGGGGACCCGGATTTCTACGAGCAGTACTTC
15	TRBV5-6	-	-	TRBJ2-5	CASSLGGGTQETQYF	TGTGCCAGCAGCTTGGGGGGCGGTACTCAAGAGACCCAGTACTTC
13	TRBV5-1	-	-	TRBJ2-5	CASSLLLQETQYF	TGCGCCAGCAGCTTGTTACTCCAAGAGACCCAGTACTTC
14	TRBV5-5	-	TRBD1	TRBJ1-1	CASSQGTAYTEAFF	TGTGCCAGCAGCCAAGGGACAGCATACACTGAAGCTTTCTTT
13	TRBV30	-	-	TRBJ1-1	CAWSVTSNTEAFF	TGTGCCTGGAGTGTAACCAGTAACACTGAAGCTTTCTTT
15	TRBV5-4	-	-	TRBJ1-6	CASSLGGRTNSPLHF	TGTGCCAGCAGCCTGGGAGGGCGGACTAATTCACCCCTCCACTTT
16	TRBV19	few	-	TRBJ1-5	CASSIGLSRSNQPQHF	TGTGCCAGTAGTATTGGTCTGTCTCGGAGCAATCAGCCCCAGCATTTT
15	TRBV6-5	-	TRBD2	TRBJ2-7	CASSVAGGPPYEQYF	TGTGCCAGCAGCGTAGCGGGGGGGCCCCCCTACGAGCAGTACTTC
14	TRBV5-1	once	TRBD1	TRBJ2-2	CASSGGQGTGELFF	TGCGCCAGCAGCGGGGGACAGGGTACCGGGGAGCTGTTTTTT
16	TRBV3-1/TRBV3-2	once	-	TRBJ1-3	CASSHVGGAAGNTIYF	TGTGCCAGCAGCCACGTTGGGGGCGCAGCTGGAAACACCATATATTTT
16	TRBV15	-	TRBD2	TRBJ2-7	CATSRGTGLAGYEQYF	TGTGCCACCAGCAGAGGTACGGGACTAGCGGGCTACGAGCAGTACTTC
12	TRBV6-5	-	TRBD1	TRBJ1-6	CASSTGVSPLHF	TGTGCCAGCAGCACAGGGGTTTCACCCCTCCACTTT
19	TRBV28	-	TRBD1	TRBJ1-5	CASSLWSGTGLLSNQPQHF	TGTGCCAGCAGTTTATGGTCTGGGACAGGGCTTCTTAGCAATCAGCCCCAGCATTTT
13	TRBV11-2	-	-	TRBJ2-2	CASSLLYTGELFF	TGTGCCAGCAGCTTATTATACACCGGGGAGCTGTTTTTT
17	TRBV3-1/TRBV3-2	-	TRBD2	TRBJ2-5	CASSQRPGTSLQETQYF	TGTGCCAGCAGCCAAAGACCCGGGACTAGTCTCCAGGAGACCCAGTACTTC
17	TRBV10-2	-	TRBD2	TRBJ2-7	CASSGRPLAGVSYEQYF	TGCGCCAGCAGTGGTCGACCCTTAGCGGGAGTCTCCTACGAGCAGTACTTC
16	TRBV3-1/TRBV3-2	-	TRBD2	TRBJ2-7	CASGGLAGGVSYEQYF	TGTGCCAGCGGAGGACTAGCGGGGGGTGTGTCCTACGAGCAGTACTTC
14	TRBV13	-	-	TRBJ2-2	CASSLNRDTGELFF	TGTGCCAGCAGCTTAAACAGGGACACCGGGGAGCTGTTTTTT
18	TRBV11-3	-	-	TRBJ2-2	CASSLERYDTKATGELFF	TGTGCCAGCAGCTTAGAAAGATACGACACGAAGGCCACCGGGGAGCTGTTTTTT
14	TRBV2	-	TRBD2	TRBJ2-7	CASSVVAGAPEQYF	TGTGCCAGCAGTGTGGTAGCGGGGGCTCCTGAGCAGTACTTC
12	TRBV5-1	-	-	TRBJ2-3	CASSWATDTQYF	TGCGCCAGCAGCTGGGCCACAGATACGCAGTATTTT
16	TRBV4-1	-	TRBD1	TRBJ1-5	CASSQEGGHSNQPQHF	TGCGCCAGCAGCCAAGAAGGGGGCCATAGCAATCAGCCCCAGCATTTT
12	TRBV12-3/TRBV12-4	-	-	TRBJ2-1	CASSPNPSRQFF	TGTGCCAGCAGCCCCAACCCTAGCAGGCAGTTCTTC
16	TRBV5-1	-	-	TRBJ2-2	CASSTQGATSPGELFF	TGCGCCAGCAGCACCCAGGGCGCCACAAGCCCCGGGGAGCTGTTTTTT
16	TRBV6-5	-	TRBD2	TRBJ2-2	CASSYSASGGFGELFF	TGTGCCAGCAGTTACTCGGCTAGCGGGGGCTTTGGGGAGCTGTTTTTT
16	TRBV6-5	-	TRBD2	TRBJ2-7	CASSFLSGTTKDEQYF	TGTGCCAGCAGTTTCTTGAGCGGGACTACGAAGGACGAGCAGTACTTC
15	TRBV2	once	TRBD1	TRBJ2-2	CASSGVDRDAGELFF	TGTGCCAGCAGTGGGGTGGACAGGGATGCCGGGGAGCTGTTTTTT
15	TRBV2	-	TRBD2	TRBJ2-1	CASSGSGRSYNEQFF	TGTGCCAGCAGTGGTAGCGGGAGGTCTTACAATGAGCAGTTCTTC
14	TRBV29-1	-	TRBD1	TRBJ1-2	CSVDSGQGLYGYTF	TGCAGCGTTGATTCGGGACAGGGACTCTATGGCTACACCTTC
15	TRBV9	-	-	TRBJ1-3	CASSVTAHSGNTIYF	TGTGCCAGCAGCGTCACAGCTCACTCTGGAAACACCATATATTTT
15	TRBV28	-	TRBD1	TRBJ2-7	CASSLVRGQGYEQYF	TGTGCCAGCAGTTTGGTCCGAGGACAGGGCTACGAGCAGTACTTC
13	TRBV18	-	-	TRBJ1-4	CASSPVENEKLFF	TGTGCCAGCTCACCAGTAGAAAATGAAAAACTGTTTTTT
13	TRBV12-3/TRBV12-4	-	TRBD1	TRBJ1-1	CASSDRGGTEAFF	TGTGCCAGCAGTGACAGGGGTGGCACTGAAGCTTTCTTT
14	TRBV2	once	TRBD1	TRBJ1-2	CASRGGQGIYGYTF	TGTGCCAGCAGGGGTGGACAGGGAATATATGGCTACACCTTC
15	TRBV3-1/TRBV3-2	-	-	TRBJ1-6	CASSQESEHNSPLHF	TGTGCCAGCAGCCAAGAAAGTGAGCATAATTCACCCCTCCACTTT
16	TRBV24-1	-	TRBD1	TRBJ2-7	CATSDPRQGSVGEQYF	TGTGCCACCAGTGATCCTCGACAGGGTTCGGTTGGCGAGCAGTACTTC
16	TRBV19	-	TRBD1	TRBJ1-2	CASSNRGPSRNYGYTF	TGTGCCAGTAGTAACAGGGGGCCGTCACGTAACTATGGCTACACCTTC
14	TRBV3-1/TRBV3-2	-	-	TRBJ1-3	CASSIPSSGNTIYF	TGTGCCAGCAGCATCCCGAGCTCTGGAAACACCATATATTTT
15	TRBV19	few	TRBD1	TRBJ1-6	CASSAGQGGSSPLHF	TGTGCCAGTAGTGCCGGACAGGGAGGGAGTTCACCCCTCCACTTT
16	TRBV28	-	-	TRBJ2-6	CASSKSRGSGANVLTF	TGTGCCAGCAGCAAATCGCGGGGATCTGGGGCCAACGTCCTGACTTTC
18	TRBV4-1	-	TRBD2	TRBJ2-5	CASSQGLAGAPPLETQYF	TGCGCCAGCAGCCAGGGACTAGCGGGGGCCCCTCCCTTGGAGACCCAGTACTTC